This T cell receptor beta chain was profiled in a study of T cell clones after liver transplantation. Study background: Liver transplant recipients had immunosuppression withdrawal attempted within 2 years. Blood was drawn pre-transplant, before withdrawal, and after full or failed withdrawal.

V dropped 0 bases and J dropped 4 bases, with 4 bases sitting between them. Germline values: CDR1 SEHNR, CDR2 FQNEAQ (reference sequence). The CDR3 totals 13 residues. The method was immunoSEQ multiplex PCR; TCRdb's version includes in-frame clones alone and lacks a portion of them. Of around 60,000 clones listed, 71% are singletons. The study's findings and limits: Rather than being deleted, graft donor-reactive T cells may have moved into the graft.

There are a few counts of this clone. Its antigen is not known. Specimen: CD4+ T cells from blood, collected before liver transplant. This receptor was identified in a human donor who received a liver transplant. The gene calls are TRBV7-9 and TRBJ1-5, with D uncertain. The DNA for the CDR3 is TGTGCCAGCAGCTTAGCCCAGAATCAGCCCCAGCATTTT. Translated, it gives CASSLAQNQPQHF.